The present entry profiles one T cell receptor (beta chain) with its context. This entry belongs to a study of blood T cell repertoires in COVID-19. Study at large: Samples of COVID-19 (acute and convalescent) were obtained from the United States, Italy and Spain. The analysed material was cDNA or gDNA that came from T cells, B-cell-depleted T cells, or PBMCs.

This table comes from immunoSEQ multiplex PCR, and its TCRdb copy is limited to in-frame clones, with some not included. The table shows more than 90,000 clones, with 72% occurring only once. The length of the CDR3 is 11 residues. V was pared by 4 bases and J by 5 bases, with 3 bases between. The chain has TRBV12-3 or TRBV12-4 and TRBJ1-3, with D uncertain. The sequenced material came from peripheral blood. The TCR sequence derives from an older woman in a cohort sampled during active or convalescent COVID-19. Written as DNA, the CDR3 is TGTGCCAGCAGTTCTAGAAACACCATATATTTT. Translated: CASSSRNTIYF.